This passage covers 3 T cell receptor beta chains from one sample sequenced in a study of cytomegalovirus exposure and HLA in healthy donors. The PCR had 60 Vbeta and 13 Jbeta primers. Assay: immunoSEQ multiplex PCR; the TCRdb copy retains only in-frame clones and omits some. Altogether 150,000 to 200,000 clones are present, approximately 81% being singletons, with the ten largest covering about 2.3%. The sequenced material came from PBMCs. Every receptor here comes from a woman aged 45 to 65 in good health and CMV-seronegative.

The chain's CDR3 is CSAARDNEQFF. CDR3 DNA sequence: TGCAGTGCCGCCCGGGACAATGAGCAGTTCTTC. V and J are TRBV20-1 and TRBJ2-1; D gene unclear. CDR1 is DFQATT and CDR2 is SNEGSKA in the germline V gene (reference sequence). Trimming pared 6 bases from V and 5 bases from J, leaving 8 bases between. The CDR3 consists of 11 residues.

The chain employs TRBV7-9 and TRBJ1-2; no definite D call. The CDR3 consists of 14 residues. Deletions cut 2 bases from V and 2 bases from J, with 9 bases between. Germline assignment: CDR1 SEHNR and CDR2 FQNEAQ (reference sequence). The CDR3 sequence is CASSLSGENYGYTF. CDR3 in DNA: TGTGCCAGCAGCTTAAGTGGAGAGAACTATGGCTACACCTTC.

The chain carries TRBV9 and TRBJ2-3, with D perhaps matching TRBD1 (6 bases). The CDR3 extends over 15 amino acids. The V end lost 0 bases, the J end lost 3 bases, and 11 bases lay between the germline ends. Germline lookup yields CDR1 SGDLS and CDR2 YYNGEE. The DNA of the CDR3 is TGTGCCAGCAGCGTAGATCAGGGGCTGACAGATACGCAGTATTTT. The encoded protein is CASSVDQGLTDTQYF.